Listed below are T cell receptor beta chains from one sample, sequenced in a study of blood T cell repertoires in COVID-19. Sequencing was performed with immunoSEQ multiplex PCR; in TCRdb, only in-frame clones are kept and a portion is missing. The repertoire holds around 250,000 clones, with more than 70% as singletons. Sequencing was performed on peripheral blood. These receptors were taken from an older man with acute or convalescent COVID-19. Each CDR3 is given with its conserved first and last residue. D genes are given only for firm matches. Some rows mark clone size as missing; the rest say once, few, many or name a class of expanded clone.

v_gene,abundance,d_gene,j_gene,CDR3nt,CDR3aa
TRBV5-1,-,-,TRBJ2-5,TGCGCCAGCAGTTCCGGACAGACGATAGAGACCCAGTACTTC,CASSSGQTIETQYF
TRBV28,-,-,TRBJ1-6,TGTGCCAGCAGTTTGTCAGGGCCATCTGTCGGTTCACCCCTCCACTTT,CASSLSGPSVGSPLHF
TRBV7-3,-,TRBD2,TRBJ2-1,TGTGCCAGCAGCCACGGACTAGCGGGAGAGCAGTTCTTC,CASSHGLAGEQFF
TRBV28,-,-,TRBJ1-1,TGTGCCAGCAGCCCGTGGGCCACTGAAGCTTTCTTT,CASSPWATEAFF
TRBV5-1,-,TRBD2,TRBJ2-1,TGCGCCAGCAGCTTGGGAGCGGGCGGGAGGGCACACAATGAGCAGTTCTTC,CASSLGAGGRAHNEQFF
TRBV19,once,-,TRBJ2-5,TGTGCCAGTAGTTCACAGGGGAGGGAGACCCAGTACTTC,CASSSQGRETQYF
TRBV5-1,-,TRBD1,TRBJ1-2,TGCGCCAGCAGCAGACAGGGGGACTATGGCTACACCTTC,CASSRQGDYGYTF
TRBV15,-,-,TRBJ2-5,TGTGCCACCAGCAGTAGCCCCGGCCTCCAAGAGACCCAGTACTTC,CATSSSPGLQETQYF
TRBV6-5,-,TRBD2,TRBJ2-3,TGTGCCAGCAGTTACTCTTCCCCTAGCGGGGCTTATACGCAGTATTTT,CASSYSSPSGAYTQYF
TRBV9,-,TRBD2,TRBJ2-1,TGTGCCAGCAGCTCGGGACTAGCGGGAGTATCTGAGCAGTTCTTC,CASSSGLAGVSEQFF
TRBV28,few,TRBD1,TRBJ1-2,TGTGCCAGCAGTCCTAGGACAGGGTTTGGTGGCTACACCTTC,CASSPRTGFGGYTF
TRBV7-8,-,TRBD2,TRBJ2-5,TGTGCCAGCAGTCCACTAGCGGGGCCTGTCCGGGAGACCCAGTACTTC,CASSPLAGPVRETQYF
TRBV7-9,-,-,TRBJ2-3,TGTGCCAGCAGCTTCTGGGCGCGAGACACAGATACGCAGTATTTT,CASSFWARDTDTQYF
TRBV14,few,-,TRBJ2-3,TGTGCCAGCAGCCCGCCGAGGAGAGAAGATACGCAGTATTTT,CASSPPRREDTQYF
TRBV6-2/TRBV6-3,-,TRBD1,TRBJ2-1,TGTGCCAGCAGTCTTTTTCCGGGACAGGGGGCTCTGGGCTCCTACAATGAGCAGTTCTTC,CASSLFPGQGALGSYNEQFF
TRBV19,-,-,TRBJ1-1,TGTGCCAGTAGTATAGACAGGAGGGCTGAAGCTTTCTTT,CASSIDRRAEAFF
TRBV6-5,-,TRBD1,TRBJ2-7,TGTGCCAGTGGACAGGGGGCAACCTACGAGCAGTACTTC,CASGQGATYEQYF
TRBV2,-,-,TRBJ2-2,TGTGCCAGCACGAGGTCCACCGGGGAGCTGTTTTTT,CASTRSTGELFF
TRBV5-4,-,TRBD2,TRBJ2-7,TGTGCCAGCAGCTTGGGGACTAGCGGCTCCTACGAGCAGTACTTC,CASSLGTSGSYEQYF
TRBV19,few,TRBD1,TRBJ1-1,TGTGCCAGTAGTATAGCAGGGGGAGGCACTGAAGCTTTCTTT,CASSIAGGGTEAFF
TRBV5-6,-,TRBD2,TRBJ2-1,TGTGCCAGCAGCTTGGCTAGCGGGCCTAATGAGCAGTTCTTC,CASSLASGPNEQFF
TRBV27,-,-,TRBJ1-2,TGTGCCAGCAGCCCAAGTGGCCCCACATATGGCTACACCTTC,CASSPSGPTYGYTF
TRBV6-2/TRBV6-3,-,TRBD2,TRBJ2-1,TGTGCCAGCAGCTTCGTAGCGGGGGGAAACAATGAGCAGTTCTTC,CASSFVAGGNNEQFF
TRBV5-8,-,TRBD1,TRBJ2-2,TGTGCCAGCGGGGACAGCCCCTTGGGAACCGGGGAGCTGTTTTTT,CASGDSPLGTGELFF
TRBV15,-,TRBD2,TRBJ2-5,TGTGCCACCAGCAGAGATATAACTAGCGGGGGGGCCACGACAAAGACCCAGTACTTC,CATSRDITSGGATTKTQYF
TRBV15,-,-,TRBJ1-5,TGTGCCACCAGCGCCTCTCGCGGGGGCCAGGGAGTCAATCAGCCCCAGCATTTT,CATSASRGGQGVNQPQHF
TRBV12-3/TRBV12-4,-,-,TRBJ1-4,TGTGCCAGCAGCCGGTCCACTAATGAAAAACTGTTTTTT,CASSRSTNEKLFF
TRBV5-1,-,-,TRBJ1-5,TGCGCCAGCAGCTTGGGTTCGGGGGGCAACAATCAGCCCCAGCATTTT,CASSLGSGGNNQPQHF
TRBV28,-,-,TRBJ2-7,TGTGCCAGCAGTTTCCCGGCGGGCGAGCAGTACTTC,CASSFPAGEQYF
TRBV2,-,TRBD2,TRBJ2-3,TGTGCCAGCAGTTTTTCAGGGACTAGCGGGGGGGGAGATACGCAGTATTTT,CASSFSGTSGGGDTQYF
TRBV28,-,-,TRBJ2-4,TGTGCCAGCAGCCCTGGGAGCGCCAAAAACATTCAGTACTTC,CASSPGSAKNIQYF
TRBV5-1,-,-,TRBJ2-1,TGCGCCAGCAGCTTGGAATCTAAGTCCTACAATGAGCAGTTCTTC,CASSLESKSYNEQFF
TRBV5-1,-,TRBD1,TRBJ1-6,TGCGCCAGCAGCTATATCGGGACAGGGGTCAATTCACCCCTCCACTTT,CASSYIGTGVNSPLHF
TRBV19,-,TRBD2,TRBJ2-3,TGTGCCAGTAGTAGACCCCCGGGGGGGCCTACAGATACGCAGTATTTT,CASSRPPGGPTDTQYF
TRBV18,-,-,TRBJ1-2,TGTGCCAGCTCACCCCGGGACATCGGGGCTCCTGGCTACACCTTC,CASSPRDIGAPGYTF
TRBV14,-,TRBD1,TRBJ1-2,TGTGCCAGCAGCCCCGGGACAGGGGACTATGGCTACACCTTC,CASSPGTGDYGYTF
TRBV10-1,-,TRBD1,TRBJ2-3,TGCGCCACCCGCCGGGACAGGGGGCGAGGGGGCACAGATACGCAGTATTTT,CATRRDRGRGGTDTQYF
TRBV6-9,once,TRBD1,TRBJ2-7,TGTGCCAGCAGTCTCAGCCGGGACAGGGGGATCCCCGAAGCCTACGAGCAGTACTTC,CASSLSRDRGIPEAYEQYF
TRBV5-4,-,-,TRBJ1-3,TGTGCCAGCAGCTTGGGGGCGATGTCGGCTGGAAACACCATATATTTT,CASSLGAMSAGNTIYF
TRBV24-1,-,TRBD1,TRBJ2-3,TGTGCCACCAGTGATCGACAGGGGCCGGCAGATACGCAGTATTTT,CATSDRQGPADTQYF
TRBV12-3/TRBV12-4,-,-,TRBJ1-6,TGTGCCAGCAGGGGACTTGATAATTCACCCCTCCACTTT,CASRGLDNSPLHF
TRBV28,-,-,TRBJ1-5,TGTGCCAGCAGTTTAGGTGACTCTTTCAATCAGCCCCAGCATTTT,CASSLGDSFNQPQHF
TRBV6-2/TRBV6-3,-,-,TRBJ2-7,TGTGCCAGCAGTTCCCCGACTAGAACTTCCTACGAGCAGTACTTC,CASSSPTRTSYEQYF
TRBV6-6,-,TRBD1,TRBJ1-5,TGTGCCAGCAGTCCAAGGCTTACAGGGGGAAAAGGCAATCAGCCCCAGCATTTT,CASSPRLTGGKGNQPQHF
TRBV7-9,-,TRBD1,TRBJ1-6,TGTGCCAGCAGCTCCGGACAGGATAATTCACCCCTCCACTTT,CASSSGQDNSPLHF
TRBV3-1/TRBV3-2,-,-,TRBJ1-2,TGTGCCAGCAGCCAGAGACAGTCTAGTGGCTACACCTTC,CASSQRQSSGYTF
TRBV28,once,TRBD1,TRBJ1-5,TGTGCCAGCAGGACAGGGGGAATTGGCAATCAGCCCCAGCATTTT,CASRTGGIGNQPQHF
TRBV4-3,-,TRBD1,TRBJ1-6,TGCGCCAGCAGCCAGACAGGGGCAAGGGGTAATTCACCCCTCCACTTT,CASSQTGARGNSPLHF
TRBV29-1,-,TRBD1,TRBJ1-1,TGCAGCGTTGAGGACAGGGTCACTCCTGAAGCTTTCTTT,CSVEDRVTPEAFF
TRBV6-5,-,TRBD1,TRBJ2-7,TGTGCCATCCGAAGGGGGACAGGGGTCGAGCAGTACTTC,CAIRRGTGVEQYF
TRBV3-1/TRBV3-2,-,-,TRBJ1-2,TGTGCCAGCAGCCGCCGAACAGGGAATTATGGCTACACCTTC,CASSRRTGNYGYTF
TRBV15,-,TRBD1,TRBJ1-2,TGTGCCACCAGCAGAGATGGCCGGGACAGGGGGAGAATAGGGTATGGCTACACCTTC,CATSRDGRDRGRIGYGYTF
TRBV5-1,-,TRBD2,TRBJ2-1,TGCGCCAGCAGCTTGACGGGAGGGCCGTTAAATGAGCAGTTCTTC,CASSLTGGPLNEQFF
TRBV28,-,-,TRBJ2-2,TGTGCCAGCAGTTTTCGGGGGAACACCGGGGAGCTGTTTTTT,CASSFRGNTGELFF
TRBV7-8,few,-,TRBJ1-1,TGTGCCAGCAGCTTAGAAACAGGTAATCGGGGGAGAGAAGCTTTCTTT,CASSLETGNRGREAFF
TRBV27,-,-,TRBJ1-2,TGTGCCAGCAGCCGCGTTAGGGGGGGAGGTAACTATGGCTACACCTTC,CASSRVRGGGNYGYTF